These 15 T cell receptor beta chains came from one sample sequenced in a study of T cell responses to AZD1222 COVID-19 vaccine. Libraries were prepared by immunoSEQ multiplex PCR; TCRdb keeps only in-frame clonotypes and omits some of them. Of 160,000 or so clones in the sample, more than 75% were seen once. The sample in question was peripheral blood, obtained 28 days after the second AZD1222 dose. The receptors stem from an adult who received the AZD1222 COVID-19 vaccine.

The J gene is TRBJ2-1, the V gene TRBV14; the D gene is possibly TRBD1 (5 bases). The CDR3 sequence is 16 residues long. Germline assignment: CDR1 SGHDN and CDR2 FVKESK. Trimming left V 4 bases short and J 3 bases short, with 16 bases between. The CDR3 here is CASSREQVDFYNEQFF. CDR3 nucleotide sequence: TGTGCCAGCAGCCGGGAACAGGTCGATTTCTACAATGAGCAGTTCTTC.

This sequence joins TRBV10-3 and TRBJ2-1; the match to TRBD2 covers 9 bases. The ends lost 10 bases at V and 9 bases at J; junction bases unmatched: 10. Germline V gene sequence: CDR1 ENHRY, CDR2 SYGVKD. This CDR3 is 13 amino acids long. The CDR3 region has the DNA TGTGCCACCGGGGGATCAGCGGGAGGTGAGCAGTTCTTC. Its protein is CATGGSAGGEQFF.

A single count supports this clone. The chain links TRBV5-6 to TRBJ2-3; possibly TRBD1 or TRBD2 for D (5 bases each). V shed 0 bases and J shed 2 bases, with 7 bases lying between them. The germline gives CDR1 SGHDT, CDR2 YYEEEE. The CDR3 spans 14 residues. CDR3 bases: TGTGCCAGCAGCTTGGGAGGGGACACAGATACGCAGTATTTT. The encoded protein is CASSLGGDTDTQYF.

The chain has TRBV10-3 and TRBJ1-6, with 8 positions matching TRBD1. There are 14 residues in the CDR3. V dropped 6 bases and J dropped 7; count of bases not matched to a gene: 5. Germline assignment: CDR1 ENHRY and CDR2 SYGVKD. In DNA form, the CDR3 reads TGTGCCATCAGGATCGGACAGGGAAATTCACCCCTCCACTTT. It translates to CAIRIGQGNSPLHF.

CDR3 coding DNA: TGTGCCAGCAGCTTAGGGGAGAAGGGCGGGGAGCTGTTTTTT. This translates into CASSLGEKGGELFF. The rearrangement joins TRBV7-3 to TRBJ2-2, with a possible D match to TRBD2 (5 bases). The V end lost 2 bases, the J end lost 7 bases, and 11 bases lay between the germline ends. The CDR3 spans 14 residues. The germline CDR1 and CDR2 sequences are SGHTA and FQGTGA.

The CDR3 nucleotides are TGCAGTGCTAGTTTTTCGGGGAAGACAGATACGCAGTATTTT. Amino acid sequence: CSASFSGKTDTQYF. The rearrangement links TRBV20-1 to TRBJ2-3; D possibly corresponds to TRBD2 (5 bases). The CDR3 has 14 amino acids. The germline V gene encodes CDR1 DFQATT and CDR2 SNEGSKA (reference sequence). Trimming took off 3 bases at V and 3 bases at J, with 13 bases between the two ends.

The rearrangement uses TRBV11-3 and TRBJ2-5; TRBD1 is a possible D gene (6 bases). The CDR3 totals 15 residues. Germline CDR1 is SGHNT and CDR2 is YENEEA. V was clipped by 4 bases and J by 7 bases, with 19 bases between them. The DNA of the CDR3 is TGTGCCAGCAGCTCAGGGGCCGCTCGGCAGGGGACCCAGTACTTC. Amino acids: CASSSGAARQGTQYF.

The chain has TRBV6-2 or TRBV6-3 and TRBJ2-1, with 10 bases that match TRBD1. Germline values: CDR1 MNHEY, CDR2 SVGEGT. The CDR3 length is 15 residues. The V segment lost 4 bases and the J segment 7 bases; nucleotides outside the gene matches: 7. CDR3 protein: CASSSLRTGGNEQFF. The CDR3 coding sequence is TGTGCCAGCAGTTCCCTCAGGACAGGGGGGAATGAGCAGTTCTTC.

Only one count was recorded for this clone. The gene calls are TRBV9 and TRBJ2-1, with 14 bases aligning to TRBD2. The CDR3 is 15 amino acids. V shed 3 bases, J shed 8 bases, and the junction held 4 bases outside the gene matches. Germline values: CDR1 SGDLS, CDR2 YYNGEE. CDR3 loop: CASSEGTSGSYEQFF. Written as DNA, the CDR3 is TGTGCCAGCAGCGAGGGGACTAGCGGGAGTTATGAGCAGTTCTTC. Together with reference TRBV9 and TRBJ2-1, the CDR3 gives the full variable domain: DSGVTQTPKHLITATGQRVTLRCSPRSGDLSVYWYQQSLDQGLQFLIQYYNGEERAKGNILERFSAQQFPDLHSELNLSSLELGDSALYFCASSEGTSGSYEQFFGPGTRLTVL.

The chain has TRBV28 and TRBJ2-3; D is unresolved. The CDR3 sequence is 16 residues long. Between the trimmed V and J ends, which lost 2 bases and 2 bases, there was a span of 14 bases. CDR1 is MDHEN and CDR2 is SYDVKM in the germline V gene. The CDR3 sequence is CASSLGKLSSTDTQYF. For the CDR3, the DNA is TGTGCCAGCAGTTTAGGGAAACTTTCTTCCACAGATACGCAGTATTTT.

This clone appeared a single time. The chain carries TRBV24-1 and TRBJ2-2; TRBD1 matches at 8 bases. The V gene's germline CDR1 is KGHDR and CDR2 SFDVKD. The CDR3 is 14 residues long. Trimming removed 7 bases from V and 3 bases from J; junction bases left unmatched: 3. CDR3 amino acids: CATRKTGDTGELFF. The CDR3 bases are TGTGCCACCAGGAAGACAGGGGACACCGGGGAGCTGTTTTTT.

This chain uses TRBV9 with TRBJ2-3; tentative D call: TRBD2 (6 bases). Germline loops: CDR1 SGDLS, CDR2 YYNGEE. The CDR3 length is 17 residues. Trimming removed 0 bases at V and 1 base at J, with 15 bases between. CDR3 amino acids: CASSVGPSGDGTDTQYF. The CDR3 coding sequence is TGTGCCAGCAGCGTAGGCCCATCGGGAGACGGCACAGATACGCAGTATTTT.

This clone was seen just once. This chain joins TRBV7-2 and TRBJ1-2; D is unclear. The germline CDR1 and CDR2 sequences are SGHTA and FQGNSA. Trimming removed 1 base from V and 2 bases from J, with 14 bases in between. The CDR3 contains 16 residues. CDR3 amino acids: CASSLGGHGRNYGYTF. CDR3 coding DNA: TGTGCCAGCAGCTTAGGAGGGCACGGAAGGAACTATGGCTACACCTTC.

The CDR3 region has the DNA TGCGCCAGCAGCTTGGATCCCGGCGGGGGATATCAGCCCCAGCATTTT. Its translation: CASSLDPGGGYQPQHF. This chain uses TRBV5-1 with TRBJ1-5; D might be TRBD1 (5 bases). CDR3 length equals 16 residues. The germline gives CDR1 SGHRS, CDR2 YFSETQ. The germline V and J ends were trimmed by 0 bases and 5 bases, with 15 bases remaining between them.

The rearrangement joins TRBV6-5 to TRBJ1-1, with 9 bases identical to TRBD1. Germline V gene data show CDR1 as MNHEY and CDR2 as SVGAGI. After removal of 5 bases from V and 5 bases from J, the junction contained 6 bases not matched to a gene. This CDR3 has 14 amino acids. This chain's CDR3 is CASSRQGGWTEAFF. CDR3 nucleotides: TGTGCCAGCAGTCGACAGGGGGGTTGGACTGAAGCTTTCTTT.